The present T cell receptor beta chain was sequenced within a study of identical twins (dated by TCRdb to about 2016). Looking at the study overall: To test whether fetal clonotypes persist, the study used deep sequencing on TCR alpha and beta repertoires from monozygotic twins, unrelated adults of various ages, and cord blood. To rule out contamination, the twin experiments were replicated at different times with different library preparation protocols.

This clonotype was counted ten times or more. The antigen it recognizes is unknown. There are no base qualities to consult, and no much larger clone falls within one base. Library prep was done by 5' RACE. Instrument used: Illumina HiSeq 2000. Template switching introduced a universal primer binding site; the final cDNA contained a unique molecular identifier, enabling accurate counting of TCR cDNA molecules. Specific primers in the conserved constant-segment region were used to synthesize first-strand cDNA for TCR alpha and beta chains. To control for contamination, every cDNA library was double barcoded, receiving both a SMART-Mk sample barcode and Illumina barcodes. Two successive PCR steps introduced TruSeq adapter sequences along with Illumina sample barcodes. The TCR alpha and beta cDNA libraries were sequenced on the Illumina HiSeq platform using custom primers. The paper's processing steps were these. MiGEC processed the raw reads to extract unique molecular identifiers, while MiXCR was used to determine the CDR3 positions. For each individual, recombination models were inferred using an EM algorithm with the repgenHMM and IGoR tools. Shared clonotypes were analyzed with the tcR package in R, and sharing was normalized by the product of cloneset sizes. To study raw recombination free of thymic and clonal selection effects, out-of-frame nonproductive sequences were analyzed. Starting from the raw public reads, TCRdb applied fastp trimming at Q25, assembled clones with MiXCR and retained in-frame beta chains. Each CDR3 protein appears once, grouped with its most common genes and DNA. TCRdb, not the original authors, processed these V and J calls. Across this sample there are about 240,000 distinct CDR3 sequences, with about 10% seen only once. Of the sample, approximately 11% falls within the top ten clones.

On the study overall, not on this receptor specifically: Excess twin sharing in beta out-of-frame sequences was weaker because fewer shared sequences lowered the signal-to-noise ratio. In monozygotic twins, out-of-frame TCR alpha sharing was systematically underestimated by recombination models, although the models agreed with sharing between unrelated individuals. Fewer insertions were carried by abundant cord blood beta clonotypes; a weaker similar trend was observed in young adult naive repertoires, while no such trend was observed in memory repertoires. Conclusions relied on cross-sectional statistical analysis, since the same donors could not be followed over many years. Compared with coincidental sharing between unrelated individuals, out-of-frame TCR alpha sequences shared between twins had an excess of sequences with low generation probability. Invariant T cells such as MAIT and iNKT could partly confound zero-insertion analyses, although diverse VJ usage argued against such confounding for most clonotypes.

Unmatched junction bases come to 1, with V trimmed by 3 bases and J by 3 bases. The cysteine opens and the phenylalanine closes a CDR3 of 13 amino acids. Only the CDR3 DNA is retained, 39 bases long and in frame from the first base. For CDR1 and CDR2, the germline V gene lists KGHSH and LQKENI. Every donor in the study was a healthy Caucasian. Using Miltenyi CD45RO+ enrichment and human naive T-cell isolation kits, memory (CD45RO+) and naive T cells were isolated from PBMC. This TCR was recovered from a man in his fifties or sixties in good health. Sequenced: memory T cells sorted from blood. The cell subset or site label, as the study defines it: CD45RO+ enriched T cells. The V and J genes are TRBV18 and TRBJ1-1, and 7 junctional nucleotides match TRBD1. CDR3 region: CASSPGQDTEAFF. The DNA is TGTGCCAGCTCACCCGGACAGGACACTGAAGCTTTCTTT.